These 9 T cell receptor beta chains were all obtained from the same sample, sequenced in a study of graft-versus-host responses after intestinal transplantation. Sequencing used immunoSEQ multiplex PCR; TCRdb keeps in-frame clones, though not all of them. The data hold over 9,000 clones, with around 96% observed a single time. The material sequenced was bone marrow, taken about 530 days after intestinal transplantation. The origin of the receptors is a human patient who received an intestinal transplant, so some T cells may come from the graft donor.

The CDR3 DNA reads as TGTGCCAGCAGCCAGACGGGAGGGCCTGACGGCTACACCTTC. The encoded protein is CASSQTGGPDGYTF. J is TRBJ1-2 and V is TRBV14; D remains ambiguous. This CDR3 is built from 14 residues. Germline V gene data show CDR1 as SGHDN and CDR2 as FVKESK. The V and J ends lost 3 bases and 8 bases respectively, with 16 bases between them. Filled out from reference TRBV14 and TRBJ1-2, the complete variable domain reads EAGVTQFPSHSVIEKGQTVTLRCDPISGHDNLYWYRRVMGKEIKFLLHFVKESKQDESGMPNNRFLAERTGGTYSTLKVQPAELEDSGVYFCASSQTGGPDGYTFGSGTRLTVV.

The chain carries TRBV27 and TRBJ2-1; TRBD2 might be the D (5 bases). V was shortened by 2 bases and J by 0 bases, with 8 bases between the two germline ends. Germline V gene lookup returns CDR1 MNHEY and CDR2 SMNVEV (reference sequence). The CDR3 length is 15 residues. The CDR3 DNA reads as TGTGCCAGCAGTTTACTAGGGAGCTCCTACAATGAGCAGTTCTTC. It specifies CASSLLGSSYNEQFF.

The chain carries TRBV5-1 and TRBJ2-3, with D possibly TRBD1 on 6 matching bases. Trimming removed 7 bases from V and 3 bases from J, with 15 bases in between. From germline, CDR1 is SGHRS and CDR2 YFSETQ. The CDR3 is 14 amino acids. CDR3 in DNA: TGCGCCAGCGAACGGGACACGTATACAGATACGCAGTATTTT. This gives the protein CASERDTYTDTQYF.

The V call is TRBV5-6, the J call TRBJ1-5; D possibly corresponds to TRBD1 (5 bases). There are 13 residues in the CDR3. The germline V and J ends were trimmed by 2 bases and 9 bases, with 12 bases remaining between them. Germline V gene lookup returns CDR1 SGHDT and CDR2 YYEEEE. The CDR3 sequence: CASSFGTPRPQHF. Here the CDR3 DNA reads TGTGCCAGCAGCTTTGGGACCCCAAGGCCCCAGCATTTT.

The chain joins TRBV5-1 to TRBJ1-1; the D is unclear. This CDR3 spans 15 amino acids. V dropped 0 bases and J dropped 1 base, with 10 bases sitting between them. Germline values: CDR1 SGHRS, CDR2 YFSETQ. In nucleotides, the CDR3 is TGCGCCAGCAGCTTGGGGACGGAGACGAACACTGAAGCTTTCTTT. Translation: CASSLGTETNTEAFF.

CDR3 sequence: CASRLDGDSEQYF. The CDR3 nucleotides read TGTGCCAGTCGGCTAGATGGGGACAGCGAGCAGTACTTC. The rearrangement links TRBV19 to TRBJ2-7, with TRBD1 matching over 7 bases. Germline CDR1 LNHDA, CDR2 SQIVND (reference sequence). The CDR3 has 13 residues. Trimming took 8 bases from V and 6 from J; bases not matched to a gene: 10.

The V and J genes are TRBV9 and TRBJ2-1; D is unresolved. CDR1 is SGDLS and CDR2 is YYNGEE in the germline V gene. V shed 0 bases and J shed 0 bases, with 7 bases lying between them. The CDR3 loop spans 15 amino acids. The CDR3 nucleotides are TGTGCCAGCAGCGTAGGGGCTAGCTCCTACAATGAGCAGTTCTTC. Translating it yields CASSVGASSYNEQFF. Complete variable domain (other parts from reference TRBV9 and TRBJ2-1): DSGVTQTPKHLITATGQRVTLRCSPRSGDLSVYWYQQSLDQGLQFLIQYYNGEERAKGNILERFSAQQFPDLHSELNLSSLELGDSALYFCASSVGASSYNEQFFGPGTRLTVL.

The genes are TRBV28 and TRBJ2-3; TRBD2 might be the D (5 bases). V dropped 6 bases and J dropped 2 bases, with 12 bases sitting between them. The germline V gene has CDR1 MDHEN and CDR2 SYDVKM. The CDR3 is 14 amino acids. DNA of the CDR3: TGTGCCAGCAGCCAGGAGGAGGACACAGATACGCAGTATTTT. Its protein product is CASSQEEDTDTQYF.

The J gene is TRBJ2-5, the V gene TRBV30; 10 nucleotides align to TRBD2. V was pared by 5 bases and J by 2 bases, with 5 bases of the junction left unmatched. The CDR3 runs to 14 residues. Per the germline V gene, CDR1 is GTSNPN and CDR2 is SVGIG (reference sequence). DNA for the CDR3: TGTGCCTGGCGGACTAGCGGAATGCAAGAGACCCAGTACTTC. Residues: CAWRTSGMQETQYF.